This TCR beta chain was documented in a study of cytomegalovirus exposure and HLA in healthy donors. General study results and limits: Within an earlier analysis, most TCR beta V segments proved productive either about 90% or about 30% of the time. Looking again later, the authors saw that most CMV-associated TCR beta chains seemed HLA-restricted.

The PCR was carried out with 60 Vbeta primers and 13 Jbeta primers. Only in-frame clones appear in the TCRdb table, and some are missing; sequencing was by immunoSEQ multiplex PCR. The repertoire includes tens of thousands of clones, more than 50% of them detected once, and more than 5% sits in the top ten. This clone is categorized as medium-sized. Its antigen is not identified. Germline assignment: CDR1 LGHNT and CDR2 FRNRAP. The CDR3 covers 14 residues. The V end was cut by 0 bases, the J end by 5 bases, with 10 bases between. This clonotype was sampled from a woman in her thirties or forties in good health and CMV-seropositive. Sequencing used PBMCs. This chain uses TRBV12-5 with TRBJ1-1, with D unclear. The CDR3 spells CASGLVRAGTEAFF. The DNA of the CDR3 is TGTGCTAGTGGTTTGGTGCGAGCCGGGACTGAAGCTTTCTTT. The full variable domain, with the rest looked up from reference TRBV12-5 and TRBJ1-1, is DARVTQTPRHKVTEMGQEVTMRCQPILGHNTVFWYRQTMMQGLELLAYFRNRAPLDDSGMPKDRFSAEMPDATLATLKIQPSEPRDSAVYFCASGLVRAGTEAFFGQGTRLTVV.